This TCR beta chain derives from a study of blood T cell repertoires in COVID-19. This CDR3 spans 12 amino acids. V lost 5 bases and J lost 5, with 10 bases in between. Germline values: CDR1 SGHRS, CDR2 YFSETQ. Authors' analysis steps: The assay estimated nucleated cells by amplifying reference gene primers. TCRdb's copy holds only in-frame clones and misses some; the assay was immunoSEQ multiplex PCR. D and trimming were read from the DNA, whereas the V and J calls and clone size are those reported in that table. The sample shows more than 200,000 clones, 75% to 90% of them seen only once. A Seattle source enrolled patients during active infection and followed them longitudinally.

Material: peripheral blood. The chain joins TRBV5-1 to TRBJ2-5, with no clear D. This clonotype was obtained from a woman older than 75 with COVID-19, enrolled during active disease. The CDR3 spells CASRATGETQYF. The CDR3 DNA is TGCGCCAGCAGGGCGACTGGGGAGACCCAGTACTTC. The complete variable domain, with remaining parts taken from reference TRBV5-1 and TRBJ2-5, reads KAGVTQTPRYLIKTRGQQVTLSCSPISGHRSVSWYQQTPGQGLQFLFEYFSETQRNKGNFPGRFSGRQFSNSRSEMNVSTLELGDSALYLCASRATGETQYFGPGTRLLVL.